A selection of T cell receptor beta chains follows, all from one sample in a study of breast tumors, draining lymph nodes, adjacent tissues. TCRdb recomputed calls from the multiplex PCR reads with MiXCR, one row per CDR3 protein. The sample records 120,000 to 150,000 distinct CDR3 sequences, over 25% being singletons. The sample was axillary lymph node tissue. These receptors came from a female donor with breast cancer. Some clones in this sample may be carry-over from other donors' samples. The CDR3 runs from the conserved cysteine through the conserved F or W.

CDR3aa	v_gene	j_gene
CASSFDGRENIQYF	TRBV5-1	TRBJ2-4
CASSGQASGNTIYF	TRBV2	TRBJ1-3
CASSQSWGLNNQPQHF	TRBV6-1	TRBJ1-5
CASSPGIKSPLHF	TRBV18	TRBJ1-6
CASSLVPPGLAGKDTQYF	TRBV5-5	TRBJ2-3
CASSLSGTYGYTF	TRBV7-9	TRBJ1-2
CSARRQGSGNTIYF	TRBV20-1	TRBJ1-3
CASSYGGRAYEQYF	TRBV28	TRBJ2-7
CASSLGASSRTGTNYGYTF	TRBV7-9	TRBJ1-2
CASSILNEQFF	TRBV12-3/TRBV12-4	TRBJ2-1
CASSPVRGGGLYEQYF	TRBV14	TRBJ2-7
CASSLGPANQETQYF	TRBV12-3/TRBV12-4	TRBJ2-5
CASSQEEGGTQYF	TRBV4-1	TRBJ2-5
CASSQDKGAIVAGELFF	TRBV4-1	TRBJ2-2
CASSGASGGYNEQFF	TRBV9	TRBJ2-1
CASSLETGTNEKLFF	TRBV6-1	TRBJ1-4
CASSPFRDNYGYTF	TRBV18	TRBJ1-2
CASSPGDRSNQPQHF	TRBV2	TRBJ1-5
CASSQDRGRAYEQYF	TRBV4-1	TRBJ2-7
CASSLARTLNEKLFF	TRBV4-3	TRBJ1-4
CASSLGGANEKLFF	TRBV12-3/TRBV12-4	TRBJ1-4
CASRMGQRHNSPLHF	TRBV13	TRBJ1-6
CASSPTRPSGNTEAFF	TRBV12-3/TRBV12-4	TRBJ1-1
CASSPGGATSYNEQFF	TRBV14	TRBJ2-1
CASSVGQRHSPLHF	TRBV7-9	TRBJ1-6
CASSPDRIFQPQHF	TRBV19	TRBJ1-5
CASSQDSLYETNGYTF	TRBV4-1	TRBJ1-2
CASSNVGGNTEAFF	TRBV3-1	TRBJ1-1
CASTRQGGNEKLFF	TRBV2	TRBJ1-4
CASGPGQGIGGYTF	TRBV6-5	TRBJ1-2
CASSSDKIGGMKNIQYF	TRBV7-3	TRBJ2-4
CASSQEQKRSDTQYF	TRBV4-2	TRBJ2-3
CAITRGEETQYF	TRBV10-3	TRBJ2-5
CASSLEGRAGGEAFF	TRBV7-9	TRBJ1-1
CASSLARVDTQYF	TRBV5-8	TRBJ2-3
CASSYSLWSIGETQYF	TRBV6-5	TRBJ2-5
CASKRDSSYNEQFF	TRBV2	TRBJ2-1
CASTTWDIYSPLHF	TRBV12-3/TRBV12-4	TRBJ1-6
CASIPGGQGAREQFF	TRBV6-6	TRBJ2-1
CSANSGTSGGPQFF	TRBV29-1	TRBJ2-1
CASSVAPDSGNTIYF	TRBV9	TRBJ1-3
CASSFGRGTNTGELFF	TRBV7-8	TRBJ2-2
CASSGTPNQPQHF	TRBV6-4	TRBJ1-5
CASNRQGVTGELFF	TRBV19	TRBJ2-2
CASTGTPSPDEQYF	TRBV6-1	TRBJ2-7
CASSLYINTEAFF	TRBV14	TRBJ1-1
CSARDGYGYTF	TRBV20-1	TRBJ1-2
CASKRGGTGELFF	TRBV28	TRBJ2-2
CASSLARGQGQETQYF	TRBV5-8	TRBJ2-5